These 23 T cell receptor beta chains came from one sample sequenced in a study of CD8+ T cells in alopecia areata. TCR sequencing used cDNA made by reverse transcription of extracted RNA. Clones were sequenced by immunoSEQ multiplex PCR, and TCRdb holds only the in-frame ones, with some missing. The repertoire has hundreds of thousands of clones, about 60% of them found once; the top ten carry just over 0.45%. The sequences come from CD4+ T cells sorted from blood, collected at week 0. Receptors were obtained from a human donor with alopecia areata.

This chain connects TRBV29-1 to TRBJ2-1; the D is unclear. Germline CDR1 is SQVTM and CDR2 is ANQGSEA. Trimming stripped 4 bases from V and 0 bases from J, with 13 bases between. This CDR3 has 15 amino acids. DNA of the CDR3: TGCAGCGTTGCCGTTGAGGCGAGCTCCTACAATGAGCAGTTCTTC. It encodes CSVAVEASSYNEQFF.

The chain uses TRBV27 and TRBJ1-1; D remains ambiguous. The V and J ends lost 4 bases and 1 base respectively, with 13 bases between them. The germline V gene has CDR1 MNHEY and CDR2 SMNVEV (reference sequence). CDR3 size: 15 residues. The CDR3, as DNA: TGTGCCAGCAGTTCGGGGAGGCACTCGAACACTGAAGCTTTCTTT. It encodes CASSSGRHSNTEAFF.

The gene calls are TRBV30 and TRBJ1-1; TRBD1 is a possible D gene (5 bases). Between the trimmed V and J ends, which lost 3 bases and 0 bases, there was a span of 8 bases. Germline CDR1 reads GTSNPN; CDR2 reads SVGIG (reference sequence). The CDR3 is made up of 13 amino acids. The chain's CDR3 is CAWSRGMNTEAFF. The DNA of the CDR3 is TGTGCCTGGAGCCGGGGGATGAACACTGAAGCTTTCTTT.

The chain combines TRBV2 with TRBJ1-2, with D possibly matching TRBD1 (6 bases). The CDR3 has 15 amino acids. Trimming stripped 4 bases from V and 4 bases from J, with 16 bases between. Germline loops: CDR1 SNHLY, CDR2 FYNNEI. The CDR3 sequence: CASSGTIQGAYGYTF. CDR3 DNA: TGTGCCAGCAGTGGGACTATACAGGGCGCCTATGGCTACACCTTC.

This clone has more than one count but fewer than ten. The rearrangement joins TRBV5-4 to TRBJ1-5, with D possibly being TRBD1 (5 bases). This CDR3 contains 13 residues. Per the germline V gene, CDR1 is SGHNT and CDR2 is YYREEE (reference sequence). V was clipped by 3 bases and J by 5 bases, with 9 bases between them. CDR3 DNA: TGTGCCAGCAGCTGGGGACGGGATCAGCCCCAGCATTTT. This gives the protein CASSWGRDQPQHF.

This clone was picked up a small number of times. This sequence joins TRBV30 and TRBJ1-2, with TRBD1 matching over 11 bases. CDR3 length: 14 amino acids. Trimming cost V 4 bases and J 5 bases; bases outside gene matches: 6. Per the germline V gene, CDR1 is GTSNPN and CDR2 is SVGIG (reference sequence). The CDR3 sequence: CAWTTDRGLYGYTF. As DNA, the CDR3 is TGTGCCTGGACCACGGACAGGGGGCTATATGGCTACACCTTC.

The CDR3 loop reads CASSQAGGQSYEQYF. In DNA form, the CDR3 reads TGCGCCAGCAGCCAAGCGGGGGGACAAAGCTACGAGCAGTACTTC. J is TRBJ2-7 and V is TRBV4-1; tentatively, D is TRBD2 (7 bases). Germline V gene data show CDR1 as MGHRA and CDR2 as YSYEKL. The CDR3 consists of 15 residues. V lost 1 base to trimming and J lost 3 bases, with 13 bases between them.

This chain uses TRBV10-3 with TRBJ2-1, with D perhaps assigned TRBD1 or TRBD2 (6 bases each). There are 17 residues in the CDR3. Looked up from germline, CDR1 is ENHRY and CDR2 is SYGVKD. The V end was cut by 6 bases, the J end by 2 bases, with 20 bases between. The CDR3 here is CAISGGEQGRAYNEQFF. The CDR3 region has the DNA TGTGCCATCAGCGGGGGAGAACAGGGTAGGGCCTACAATGAGCAGTTCTTC.

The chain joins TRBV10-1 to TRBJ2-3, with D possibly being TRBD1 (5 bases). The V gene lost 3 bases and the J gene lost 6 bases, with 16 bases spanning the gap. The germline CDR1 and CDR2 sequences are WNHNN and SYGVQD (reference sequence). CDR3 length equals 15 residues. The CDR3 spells CASSDRGSRSDTQYF. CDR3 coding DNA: TGCGCCAGCAGTGATAGGGGTAGTAGGAGCGATACGCAGTATTTT.

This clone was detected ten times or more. For the CDR3, the DNA is TGTGCCAGCTCACCGGACAGTTCACGGTCGGCTTTCTTT. Its translation is CASSPDSSRSAFF. The rearrangement joins TRBV18 to TRBJ1-1, with D perhaps TRBD1 (6 bases). The CDR3 runs to 13 residues. V was clipped by 3 bases and J by 11 bases, with 16 bases between them. Germline V gives CDR1 KGHSH, CDR2 LQKENI.

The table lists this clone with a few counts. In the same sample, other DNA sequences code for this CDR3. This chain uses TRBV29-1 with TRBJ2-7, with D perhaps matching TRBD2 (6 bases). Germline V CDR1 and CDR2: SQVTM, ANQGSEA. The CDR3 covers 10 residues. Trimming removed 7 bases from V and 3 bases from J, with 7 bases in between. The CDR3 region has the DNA TGCAGCGGGGGGGACTACGAGCAGTACTTC. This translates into CSGGDYEQYF.

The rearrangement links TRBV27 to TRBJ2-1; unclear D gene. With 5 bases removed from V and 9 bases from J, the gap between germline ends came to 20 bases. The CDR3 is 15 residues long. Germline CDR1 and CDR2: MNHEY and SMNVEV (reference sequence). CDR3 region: CASSRPQLDWSEQFF. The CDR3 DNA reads TGTGCCAGCAGTCGCCCACAATTAGACTGGAGTGAGCAGTTCTTC.

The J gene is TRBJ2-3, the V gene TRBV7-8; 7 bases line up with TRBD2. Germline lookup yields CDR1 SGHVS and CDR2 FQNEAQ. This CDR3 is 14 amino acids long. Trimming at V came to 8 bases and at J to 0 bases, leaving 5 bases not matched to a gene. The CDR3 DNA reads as TGTGCCAGCCTCCTAGCGGAAAGCACAGATACGCAGTATTTT. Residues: CASLLAESTDTQYF.

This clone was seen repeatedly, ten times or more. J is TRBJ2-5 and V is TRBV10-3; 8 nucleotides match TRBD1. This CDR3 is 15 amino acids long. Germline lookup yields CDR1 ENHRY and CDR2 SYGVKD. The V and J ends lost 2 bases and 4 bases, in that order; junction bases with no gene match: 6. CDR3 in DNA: TGTGCCATCAGTGAGCCCGGACAGGGAGCAGAGACCCAGTACTTC. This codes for CAISEPGQGAETQYF.

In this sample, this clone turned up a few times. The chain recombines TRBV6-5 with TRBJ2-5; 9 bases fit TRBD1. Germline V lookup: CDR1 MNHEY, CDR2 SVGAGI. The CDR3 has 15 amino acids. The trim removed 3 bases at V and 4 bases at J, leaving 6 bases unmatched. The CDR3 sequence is CASSYGTGTVETQYF. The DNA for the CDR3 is TGTGCCAGCAGTTATGGGACAGGGACAGTAGAGACCCAGTACTTC.

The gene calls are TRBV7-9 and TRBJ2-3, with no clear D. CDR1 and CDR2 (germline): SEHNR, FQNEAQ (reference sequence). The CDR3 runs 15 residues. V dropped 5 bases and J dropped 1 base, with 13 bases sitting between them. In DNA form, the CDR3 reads TGTGCCAGCAGCCTTGAGAACTTCCGCACAGATACGCAGTATTTT. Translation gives CASSLENFRTDTQYF.

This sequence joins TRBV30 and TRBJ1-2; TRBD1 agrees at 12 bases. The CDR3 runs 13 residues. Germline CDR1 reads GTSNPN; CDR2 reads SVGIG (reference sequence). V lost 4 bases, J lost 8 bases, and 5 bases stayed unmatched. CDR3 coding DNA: TGTGCCTGGAAGGGACAGGGGGCGAAGGGCTACACCTTC. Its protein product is CAWKGQGAKGYTF.

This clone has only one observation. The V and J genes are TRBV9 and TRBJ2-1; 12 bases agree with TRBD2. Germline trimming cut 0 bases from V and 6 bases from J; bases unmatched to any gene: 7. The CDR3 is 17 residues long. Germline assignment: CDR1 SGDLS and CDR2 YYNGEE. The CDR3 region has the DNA TGTGCCAGCAGCGTAGGACTAGCGGGAGCAGGTGGCAATGAGCAGTTCTTC. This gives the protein CASSVGLAGAGGNEQFF.

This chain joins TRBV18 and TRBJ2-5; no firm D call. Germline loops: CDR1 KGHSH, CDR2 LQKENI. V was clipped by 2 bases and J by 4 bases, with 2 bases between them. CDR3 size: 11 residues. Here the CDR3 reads CASSPTETQYF. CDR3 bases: TGTGCCAGCTCACCAACAGAGACCCAGTACTTC.

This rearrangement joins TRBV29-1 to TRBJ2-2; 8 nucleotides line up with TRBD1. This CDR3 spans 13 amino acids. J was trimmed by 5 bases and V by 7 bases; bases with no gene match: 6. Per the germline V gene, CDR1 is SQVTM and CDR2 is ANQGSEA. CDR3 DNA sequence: TGCAGCGGGACAGGGTATCAAACCGGGGAGCTGTTTTTT. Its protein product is CSGTGYQTGELFF.

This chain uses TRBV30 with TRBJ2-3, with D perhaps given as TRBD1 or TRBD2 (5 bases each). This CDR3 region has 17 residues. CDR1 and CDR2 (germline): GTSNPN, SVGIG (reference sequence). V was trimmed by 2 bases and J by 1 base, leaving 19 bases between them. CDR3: CAWSFPPGLGGTDTQYF. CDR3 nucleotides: TGTGCCTGGAGTTTCCCTCCGGGGCTGGGGGGCACAGATACGCAGTATTTT. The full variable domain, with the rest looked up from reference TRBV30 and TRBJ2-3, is SQTIHQWPATLVQPVGSPLSLECTVEGTSNPNLYWYRQAAGRGLQLLFYSVGIGQISSEVPQNLSASRPQDRQFILSSKKLLLSDSGFYLCAWSFPPGLGGTDTQYFGPGTRLTVL.

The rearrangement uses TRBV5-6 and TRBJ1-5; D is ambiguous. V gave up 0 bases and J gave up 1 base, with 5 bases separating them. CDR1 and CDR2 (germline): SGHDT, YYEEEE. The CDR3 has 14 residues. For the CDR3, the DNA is TGTGCCAGCAGCTTGGAAAGGAGCAATCAGCCCCAGCATTTT. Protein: CASSLERSNQPQHF.

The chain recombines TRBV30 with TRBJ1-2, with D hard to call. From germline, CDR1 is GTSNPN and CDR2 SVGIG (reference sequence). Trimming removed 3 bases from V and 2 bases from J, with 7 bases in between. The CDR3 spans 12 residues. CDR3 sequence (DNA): TGTGCCTGGAGCGCGGGGAACTATGGCTACACCTTC. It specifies CAWSAGNYGYTF.